This TCR beta chain stems from a study of blood T cell repertoires in COVID-19. This clone was counted between two and nine times. Germline V lookup: CDR1 LGHNA, CDR2 YSLEER. V lost 0 bases, J lost 0 bases, and 6 bases stayed unmatched. There are 18 residues in the CDR3. Generated by immunoSEQ multiplex PCR, the TCRdb table keeps only in-frame clones and is missing some. Of 270,000 or so clones in the sample, 83% were seen once. The source of this sequence is a woman between 50 and 59 years old who had recovered from COVID-19. The source material was peripheral blood. This sequence joins TRBV4-3 and TRBJ2-7; the match to TRBD2 covers 12 bases. Written as DNA, the CDR3 is TGCGCCAGCAGCCAAGAGGCGACTAGCGGGGGTAACTCCTACGAGCAGTACTTC. It translates to CASSQEATSGGNSYEQYF.